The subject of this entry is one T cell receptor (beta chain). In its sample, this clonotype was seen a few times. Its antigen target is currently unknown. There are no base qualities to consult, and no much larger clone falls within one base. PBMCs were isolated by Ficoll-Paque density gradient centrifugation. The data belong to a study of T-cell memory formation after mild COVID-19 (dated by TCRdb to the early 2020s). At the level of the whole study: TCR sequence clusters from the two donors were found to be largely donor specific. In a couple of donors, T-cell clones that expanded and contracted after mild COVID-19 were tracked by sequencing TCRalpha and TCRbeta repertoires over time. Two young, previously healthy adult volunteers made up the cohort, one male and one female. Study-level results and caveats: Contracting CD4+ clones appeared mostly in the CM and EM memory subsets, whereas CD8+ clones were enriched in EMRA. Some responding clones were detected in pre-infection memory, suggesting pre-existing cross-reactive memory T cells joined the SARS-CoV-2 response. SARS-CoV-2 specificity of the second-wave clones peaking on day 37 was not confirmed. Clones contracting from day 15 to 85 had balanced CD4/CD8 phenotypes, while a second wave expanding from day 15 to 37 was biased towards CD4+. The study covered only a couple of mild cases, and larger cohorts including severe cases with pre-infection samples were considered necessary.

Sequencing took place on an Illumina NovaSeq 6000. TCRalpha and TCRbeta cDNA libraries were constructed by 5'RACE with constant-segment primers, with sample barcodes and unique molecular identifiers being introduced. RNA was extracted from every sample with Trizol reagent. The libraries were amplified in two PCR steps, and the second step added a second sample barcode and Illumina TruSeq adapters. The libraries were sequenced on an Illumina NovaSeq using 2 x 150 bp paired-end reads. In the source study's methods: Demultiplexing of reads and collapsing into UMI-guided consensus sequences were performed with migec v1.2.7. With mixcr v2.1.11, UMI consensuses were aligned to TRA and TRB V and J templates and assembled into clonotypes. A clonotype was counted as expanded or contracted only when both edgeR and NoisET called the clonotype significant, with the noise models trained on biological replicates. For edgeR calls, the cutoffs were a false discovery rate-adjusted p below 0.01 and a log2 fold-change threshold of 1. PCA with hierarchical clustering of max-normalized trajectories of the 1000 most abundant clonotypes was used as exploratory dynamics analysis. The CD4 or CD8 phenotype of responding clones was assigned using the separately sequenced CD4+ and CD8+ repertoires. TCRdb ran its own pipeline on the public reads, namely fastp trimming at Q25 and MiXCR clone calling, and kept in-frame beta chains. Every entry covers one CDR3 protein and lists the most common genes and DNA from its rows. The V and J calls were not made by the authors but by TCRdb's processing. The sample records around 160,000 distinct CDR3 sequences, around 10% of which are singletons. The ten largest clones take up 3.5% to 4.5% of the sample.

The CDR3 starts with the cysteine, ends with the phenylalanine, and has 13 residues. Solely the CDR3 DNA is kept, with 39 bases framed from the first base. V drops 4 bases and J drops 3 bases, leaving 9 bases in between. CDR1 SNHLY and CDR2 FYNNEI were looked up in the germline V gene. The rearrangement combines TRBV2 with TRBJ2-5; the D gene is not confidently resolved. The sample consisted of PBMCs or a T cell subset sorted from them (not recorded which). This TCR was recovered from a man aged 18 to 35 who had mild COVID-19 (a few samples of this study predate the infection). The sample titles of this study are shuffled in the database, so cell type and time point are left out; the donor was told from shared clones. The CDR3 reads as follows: CASSVVREETQYF. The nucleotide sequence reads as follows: TGTGCCAGCAGTGTGGTGAGAGAAGAGACCCAGTACTTC.